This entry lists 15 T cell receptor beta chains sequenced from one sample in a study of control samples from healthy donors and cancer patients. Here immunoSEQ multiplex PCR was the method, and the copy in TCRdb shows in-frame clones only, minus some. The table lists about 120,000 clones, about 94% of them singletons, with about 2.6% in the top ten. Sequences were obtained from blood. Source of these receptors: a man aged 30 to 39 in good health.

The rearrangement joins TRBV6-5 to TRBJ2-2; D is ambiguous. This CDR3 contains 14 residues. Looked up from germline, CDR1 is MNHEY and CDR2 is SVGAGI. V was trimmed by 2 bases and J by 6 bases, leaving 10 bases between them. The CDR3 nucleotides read TGTGCCAGCAGTTACGAGGAGTCATCCGGGGAGCTGTTTTTT. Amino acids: CASSYEESSGELFF.

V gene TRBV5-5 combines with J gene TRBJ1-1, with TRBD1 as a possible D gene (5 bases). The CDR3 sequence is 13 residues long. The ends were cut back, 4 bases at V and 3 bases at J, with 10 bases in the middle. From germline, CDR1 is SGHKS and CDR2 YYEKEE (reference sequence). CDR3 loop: CASSGPGYTEAFF. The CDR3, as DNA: TGTGCCAGCAGCGGCCCAGGGTACACTGAAGCTTTCTTT.

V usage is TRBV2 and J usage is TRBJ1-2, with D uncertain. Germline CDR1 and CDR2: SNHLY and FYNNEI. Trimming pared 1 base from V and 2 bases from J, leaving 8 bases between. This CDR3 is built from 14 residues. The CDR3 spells CASSEGVQNYGYTF. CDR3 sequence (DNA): TGTGCCAGCAGTGAAGGGGTACAAAACTATGGCTACACCTTC.

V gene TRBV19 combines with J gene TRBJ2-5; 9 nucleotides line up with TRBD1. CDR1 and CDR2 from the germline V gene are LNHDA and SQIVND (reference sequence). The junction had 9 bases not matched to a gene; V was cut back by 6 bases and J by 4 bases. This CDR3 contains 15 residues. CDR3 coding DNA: TGTGCCAGTAGGGACAGGGGAGGAGTAGGAGAGACCCAGTACTTC. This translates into CASRDRGGVGETQYF.

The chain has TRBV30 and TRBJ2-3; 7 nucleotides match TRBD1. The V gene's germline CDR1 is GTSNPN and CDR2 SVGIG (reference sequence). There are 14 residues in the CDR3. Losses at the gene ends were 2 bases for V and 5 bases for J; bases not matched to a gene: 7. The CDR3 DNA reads TGTGCCTGGAGTTCCCAGGGGGTGAAAGATACGCAGTATTTT. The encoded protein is CAWSSQGVKDTQYF.

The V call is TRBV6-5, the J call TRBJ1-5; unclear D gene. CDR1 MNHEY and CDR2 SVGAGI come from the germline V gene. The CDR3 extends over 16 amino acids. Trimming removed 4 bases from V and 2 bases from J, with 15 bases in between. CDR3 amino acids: CASSFGRPPGNQPQHF. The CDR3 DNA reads TGTGCCAGCAGTTTTGGACGGCCCCCGGGCAATCAGCCCCAGCATTTT.

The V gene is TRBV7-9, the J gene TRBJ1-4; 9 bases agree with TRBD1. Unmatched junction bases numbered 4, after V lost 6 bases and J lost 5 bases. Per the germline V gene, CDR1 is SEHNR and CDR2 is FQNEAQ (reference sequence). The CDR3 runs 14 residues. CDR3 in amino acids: CASRKDRGNEKLFF. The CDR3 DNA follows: TGTGCCAGCAGGAAAGACAGGGGGAATGAAAAACTGTTTTTT.

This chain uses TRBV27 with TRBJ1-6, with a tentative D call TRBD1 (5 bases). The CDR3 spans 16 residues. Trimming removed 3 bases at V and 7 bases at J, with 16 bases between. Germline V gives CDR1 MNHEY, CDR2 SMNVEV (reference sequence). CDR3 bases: TGTGCCAGCAGTTTGCTCTCTCAGGGAAGAAATTCACCCCTCCACTTT. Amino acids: CASSLLSQGRNSPLHF.

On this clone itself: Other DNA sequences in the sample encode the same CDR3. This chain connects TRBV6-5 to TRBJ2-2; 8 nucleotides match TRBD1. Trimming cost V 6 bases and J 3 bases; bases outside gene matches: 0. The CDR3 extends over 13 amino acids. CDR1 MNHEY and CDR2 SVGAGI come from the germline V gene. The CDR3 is CASRTGDTGELFF. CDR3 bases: TGTGCCAGCAGGACAGGGGACACCGGGGAGCTGTTTTTT.

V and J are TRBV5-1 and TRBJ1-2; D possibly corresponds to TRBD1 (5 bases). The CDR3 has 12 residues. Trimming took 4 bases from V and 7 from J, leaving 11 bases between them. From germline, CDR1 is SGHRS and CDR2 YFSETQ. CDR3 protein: CASSPGTGGYTF. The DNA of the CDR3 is TGCGCCAGCAGCCCCGGGACGGGTGGCTACACCTTC.

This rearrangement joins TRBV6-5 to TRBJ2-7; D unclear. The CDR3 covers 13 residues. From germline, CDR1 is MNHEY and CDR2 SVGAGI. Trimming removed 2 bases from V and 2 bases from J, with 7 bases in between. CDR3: CASSYAGPYEQYF. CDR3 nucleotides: TGTGCCAGCAGTTACGCCGGTCCCTACGAGCAGTACTTC.

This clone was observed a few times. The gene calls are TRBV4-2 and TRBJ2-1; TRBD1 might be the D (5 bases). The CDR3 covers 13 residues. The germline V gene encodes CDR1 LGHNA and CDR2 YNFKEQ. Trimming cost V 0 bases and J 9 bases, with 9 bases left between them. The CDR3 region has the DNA TGTGCCAGCAGCCAAGATCAAAGGGGTGAGCAGTTCTTC. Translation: CASSQDQRGEQFF.

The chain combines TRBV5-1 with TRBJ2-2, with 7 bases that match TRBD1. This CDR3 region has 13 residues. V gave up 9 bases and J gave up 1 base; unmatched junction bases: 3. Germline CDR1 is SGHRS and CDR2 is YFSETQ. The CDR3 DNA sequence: TGCGCCACCCGGACAGGGAACACCGGGGAGCTGTTTTTT. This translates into CATRTGNTGELFF. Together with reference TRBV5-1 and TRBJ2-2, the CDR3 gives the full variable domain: KAGVTQTPRYLIKTRGQQVTLSCSPISGHRSVSWYQQTPGQGLQFLFEYFSETQRNKGNFPGRFSGRQFSNSRSEMNVSTLELGDSALYLCATRTGNTGELFFGEGSRLTVL.

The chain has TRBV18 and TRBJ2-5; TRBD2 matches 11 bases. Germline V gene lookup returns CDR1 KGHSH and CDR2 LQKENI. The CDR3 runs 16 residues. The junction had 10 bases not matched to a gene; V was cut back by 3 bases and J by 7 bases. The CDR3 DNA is TGTGCCAGCTCACCGCTAGCGGGGGGTGTACCAGGGACCCAGTACTTC. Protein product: CASSPLAGGVPGTQYF.

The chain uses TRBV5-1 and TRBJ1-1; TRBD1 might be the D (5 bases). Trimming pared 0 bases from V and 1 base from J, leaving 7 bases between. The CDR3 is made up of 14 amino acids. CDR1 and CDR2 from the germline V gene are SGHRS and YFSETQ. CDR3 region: CASSLGRGNTEAFF. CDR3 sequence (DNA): TGCGCCAGCAGCTTGGGTAGGGGGAACACTGAAGCTTTCTTT.